These T cell receptor beta chains were read from a single sample in a study of vaccination effects on CD4 cells after COVID-19. Their antigens remain unidentified. This table comes from immunoSEQ multiplex PCR, and its TCRdb copy is limited to in-frame clones, with some not included. The data show 25,000 to 35,000 clones, 75% to 85% seen once. The source was CD4+ T cells from PBMCs cultured with SARS-CoV-2 spike peptides, collected before COVID-19 vaccination. The origin of the receptors is a human donor who received a COVID-19 vaccine. Each CDR3 is given with its conserved first and last residue. The D gene is left open where the match is weak. The size of a clone is reported for some rows only, either as once, few or many, or as a class for expanded clones.

size	D	V	J	CDR3	DNA
.	TRBD1	TRBV27	TRBJ2-7	CASRTGGRGEQYF	TGTGCCAGTAGGACAGGGGGCCGGGGGGAGCAGTACTTC
.	.	TRBV19	TRBJ2-3	CASRSGPADTQYF	TGTGCCAGTAGATCGGGGCCGGCAGATACGCAGTATTTT
.	.	TRBV2	TRBJ2-7	CASGREGMDEQYF	TGTGCCAGCGGTCGTGAAGGTATGGACGAGCAGTACTTC
.	.	TRBV2	TRBJ1-5	CASSEVWGNQPQHF	TGTGCCAGCAGTGAAGTCTGGGGCAATCAGCCCCAGCATTTT
few	.	TRBV7-7	TRBJ2-5	CASSLYEGLETQYF	TGTGCTAGCAGCTTATATGAGGGACTAGAGACCCAGTACTTC
.	.	TRBV7-2	TRBJ2-3	CASSLVQGGTDTQYF	TGTGCCAGCAGCTTAGTACAGGGCGGCACAGATACGCAGTATTTT
.	TRBD2	TRBV6-5	TRBJ2-7	CASSRTSGLPYEQYF	TGTGCCAGCAGTAGGACTAGCGGACTCCCCTACGAGCAGTACTTC
.	.	TRBV7-9	TRBJ1-2	CASSRGTAGYGYTF	TGTGCCAGCAGCCGGGGGACTGCGGGTTATGGCTACACCTTC
.	.	TRBV6-1	TRBJ2-1	CASSDGASTYNEQFF	TGTGCCAGCAGTGACGGGGCAAGCACATACAATGAGCAGTTCTTC
.	.	TRBV11-2	TRBJ2-1	CASKLSGFAYNEQFF	TGTGCCAGCAAATTAAGCGGGTTCGCATACAATGAGCAGTTCTTC
.	.	TRBV28	TRBJ2-7	CASRLSTDFSSYEQYF	TGTGCCAGCAGACTCTCGACAGACTTTAGCTCCTACGAGCAGTACTTC
few	TRBD1	TRBV5-4	TRBJ2-2	CASSINRGSNTGELFF	TGTGCCAGCAGCATTAACAGGGGAAGTAACACCGGGGAGCTGTTTTTT
.	TRBD1	TRBV5-1	TRBJ2-7	CASSLEGGPYEQYF	TGCGCCAGCAGCTTAGAAGGGGGCCCCTACGAGCAGTACTTC
.	.	TRBV5-1	TRBJ2-3	CASSLDLADTQYF	TGCGCCAGCAGCTTAGACTTGGCAGATACGCAGTATTTT
.	.	TRBV7-9	TRBJ2-2	CASSVETGELFF	TGTGCCAGCAGCGTAGAAACCGGGGAGCTGTTTTTT
.	.	TRBV28	TRBJ1-5	CASTFVGRQVINQPQHF	TGTGCCAGCACCTTTGTTGGGCGACAGGTAATCAATCAGCCCCAGCATTTT
.	.	TRBV15	TRBJ1-2	CATSPDSNYGYTF	TGTGCCACCAGTCCTGACAGTAACTATGGCTACACCTTC
.	.	TRBV21-1	TRBJ2-6	CASSKRGDPGANVLTF	TGTGCCAGCAGCAAACGAGGGGACCCTGGGGCCAACGTCCTGACTTTC
.	TRBD2	TRBV5-4	TRBJ2-1	CASSLGGLAGGIKGDEQFF	TGTGCCAGCAGCTTGGGGGGACTAGCGGGAGGCATCAAGGGCGATGAGCAGTTCTTC
.	.	TRBV28	TRBJ1-4	CASSFWVGEKLFF	TGTGCCAGCAGTTTCTGGGTTGGTGAAAAACTGTTTTTT
.	.	TRBV7-2	TRBJ1-3	CASSLTVGNTIYF	TGTGCCAGCAGCTTGACAGTAGGAAACACCATATATTTT
.	TRBD2	TRBV5-4	TRBJ2-2	CASSVGLGRDTGELFF	TGTGCCAGCAGCGTCGGACTAGGAAGGGACACCGGGGAGCTGTTTTTT
.	.	TRBV5-1	TRBJ1-3	CASSLQGTGNTIYF	TGCGCCAGCAGCCTTCAGGGGACTGGAAACACCATATATTTT
.	.	TRBV10-3	TRBJ2-2	CAIRDYDTGELFF	TGTGCCATCAGGGACTACGACACCGGGGAGCTGTTTTTT
.	.	TRBV3-1/TRBV3-2	TRBJ2-7	CASSQVGEQYF	TGTGCCAGCAGCCAAGTGGGGGAGCAGTACTTC
.	.	TRBV7-8	TRBJ2-2	CASSLIRQNTGELFF	TGTGCCAGCAGCTTAATACGGCAGAACACCGGGGAGCTGTTTTTT
.	.	TRBV29-1	TRBJ1-4	CSVGQSNEKLFF	TGCAGCGTCGGACAGTCTAATGAAAAACTGTTTTTT
.	.	TRBV7-8	TRBJ2-7	CASSLEQTPSGEQYF	TGTGCCAGCAGCTTAGAACAGACCCCGTCTGGCGAGCAGTACTTC
once	.	TRBV7-2	TRBJ2-3	CASSLEFYTQYF	TGTGCCAGCAGCTTAGAGTTCTATACGCAGTATTTT
once	TRBD1	TRBV28	TRBJ1-2	CAHSGQVNYGYTF	TGTGCCCACTCCGGACAGGTTAACTATGGCTACACCTTC
.	.	TRBV5-6	TRBJ2-7	CASSRPGGTSYEQYF	TGTGCCAGCAGCAGACCTGGTGGAACATCCTACGAGCAGTACTTC
.	.	TRBV6-1	TRBJ2-5	CASSEELGRETQYF	TGTGCCAGCAGTGAAGAGCTCGGAAGAGAGACCCAGTACTTC
.	.	TRBV6-4	TRBJ1-1	CASSEPDPLRYFF	TGTGCCAGCAGTGAACCCGATCCGCTCAGGTACTTCTTT
.	TRBD2	TRBV19	TRBJ2-7	CASSRTSGGREQYF	TGTGCCAGTAGTCGGACTAGCGGGGGGCGAGAGCAGTACTTC
few	.	TRBV24-1	TRBJ2-1	CATSDSGGVSSYNEQFF	TGTGCCACCAGTGATTCGGGCGGGGTGAGCTCCTACAATGAGCAGTTCTTC
.	TRBD2	TRBV7-2	TRBJ2-2	CASSLGGTRGTGELFF	TGTGCCAGCAGCTTGGGTGGGACTAGAGGCACCGGGGAGCTGTTTTTT
.	.	TRBV7-9	TRBJ1-2	CASSLQPGQNYGYTF	TGTGCCAGCAGCTTACAGCCCGGACAGAACTATGGCTACACCTTC
.	.	TRBV27	TRBJ2-3	CASSPRAFYTQYF	TGTGCCAGCAGTCCAAGGGCCTTTTATACGCAGTATTTT
.	.	TRBV30	TRBJ1-1	CAWSTTNTEAFF	TGTGCCTGGAGTACCACGAACACTGAAGCTTTCTTT